The clone carrying this T cell receptor (beta chain) has a single count. What it binds is unknown. A single record per CDR3 protein comes from TCRdb applying MiXCR to the RT-PCR reads. The repertoire holds 280,000 or so distinct CDR3 sequences, with around a fifth as singletons. Germline-derived CDR1 and CDR2 are MDHEN and SYDVKM. Trimming took 3 bases from V and 0 from J, leaving 6 bases between them. The CDR3 spans 15 residues. These data are taken from a study of response to subunit inactivated influenza vaccine. Study findings and constraints: Each seasonal influenza vaccination, the authors suggested, recruits few new T cells.

The chain is built from TRBV28 and TRBJ2-6, with D unresolved. This sequence was found in a man between 45 and 75 years old who received an inactivated influenza vaccine. The sequences come from PBMCs from blood, collected about 20 months after vaccination. The CDR3 nucleotides read TGTGCCAGCAGTTTGTTGAGCTCTGGGGCCAACGTCCTGACTTTC. Translated, it gives CASSLLSSGANVLTF.